Listed below are T cell receptor beta chains from one sample, sequenced in a study of cytomegalovirus exposure and HLA in healthy donors. Sequencing used immunoSEQ multiplex PCR; TCRdb keeps in-frame clones, though not all of them. The sample shows about 150,000 clones, about 8.9% of them seen only once. Sequenced input: PBMCs. The receptors were gathered from a man in his fifties or sixties in good health and CMV-seronegative. The CDR3 runs from the conserved cysteine through the conserved F or W. The D gene is left open where the match is weak. Not every row has a clone size; where given, it reads once, few, many or a size class.

D gene | J gene | clone size | V gene | CDR3 protein | CDR3 DNA
. | TRBJ1-3 | few | TRBV2 | CASIQVPGSSSGNTIYF | TGTGCCAGCATACAAGTTCCAGGTTCGAGCTCTGGAAACACCATATATTTT
. | TRBJ2-5 | once | TRBV18 | CASSQSGTPLGTQYF | TGTGCCAGCTCCCAATCCGGGACTCCTTTAGGGACCCAGTACTTC
. | TRBJ1-2 | . | TRBV6-5 | CASSYTPTQGGYTF | TGTGCCAGCAGTTACACCCCTACCCAGGGCGGCTACACCTTC
. | TRBJ1-3 | . | TRBV7-6 | CASSNGQGNTIYF | TGTGCCAGCAGCAACGGACAGGGAAACACCATATATTTT
. | TRBJ2-7 | few | TRBV6-5 | CASRFDSGKQYF | TGTGCCAGCAGATTCGACAGTGGAAAGCAGTACTTC
. | TRBJ2-7 | . | TRBV6-5 | CASNRGAGSEQYF | TGTGCCAGCAACCGCGGGGCGGGCAGCGAGCAGTACTTC
TRBD2 | TRBJ2-7 | few | TRBV11-2 | CASSLDGAGGYEQYF | TGTGCCAGCAGCTTAGATGGGGCCGGGGGGTACGAGCAGTACTTC
. | TRBJ1-2 | few | TRBV19 | CASSMGTGYYGYTF | TGTGCCAGTAGTATGGGAACGGGATACTATGGCTACACCTTC
. | TRBJ1-1 | . | TRBV12-5 | CASGLSRATEAFF | TGTGCTAGTGGTTTGTCCAGGGCCACTGAAGCTTTCTTT
. | TRBJ1-1 | . | TRBV28 | CASSTHGGRRTEAFF | TGTGCCAGCAGTACCCACGGGGGAAGGAGGACTGAAGCTTTCTTT
TRBD1 | TRBJ1-2 | . | TRBV19 | CASSIPGGRDYGYTF | TGTGCCAGTAGTATCCCAGGGGGCAGGGACTATGGCTACACCTTC
TRBD2 | TRBJ2-2 | many | TRBV30 | CALGGSGSPGELFF | TGTGCCTTGGGGGGTAGCGGGAGCCCCGGGGAGCTGTTTTTT
TRBD2 | TRBJ2-3 | . | TRBV5-1 | CASSLEGTSAYTDTQYF | TGCGCCAGCAGCTTGGAGGGGACTAGCGCCTATACAGATACGCAGTATTTT
. | TRBJ1-2 | few | TRBV27 | CALPSGHHSVFYGYTF | TGTGCCCTACCCTCAGGACATCACTCCGTCTTCTATGGCTACACCTTC
TRBD2 | TRBJ2-1 | few | TRBV5-6 | CASSFYSSGRGNEQFF | TGTGCCAGCAGCTTTTATTCTAGCGGGAGAGGCAATGAGCAGTTCTTC
. | TRBJ2-5 | few | TRBV28 | CASSLPRGAQETQYF | TGTGCCAGCAGTTTGCCCAGGGGCGCCCAAGAGACCCAGTACTTC
TRBD1 | TRBJ1-6 | . | TRBV28 | CASRNRDRVGSPLHF | TGTGCCAGCCGGAACCGGGACAGGGTGGGCTCACCCCTCCACTTT
. | TRBJ1-1 | few | TRBV7-9 | CASSLGADWNTEAFF | TGTGCCAGCAGCCTGGGGGCGGATTGGAACACTGAAGCTTTCTTT
. | TRBJ2-5 | few | TRBV10-3 | CAISRDMRETQYF | TGTGCCATCAGTAGGGACATGCGAGAGACCCAGTACTTC
. | TRBJ2-7 | few | TRBV29-1 | CSVGDKNYEQYF | TGCAGCGTTGGGGACAAAAACTATGAGCAGTACTTC
. | TRBJ2-7 | . | TRBV2 | CASSHYEQYF | TGTGCCAGCAGTCACTACGAGCAGTACTTC
TRBD2 | TRBJ2-7 | . | TRBV9 | CASSPSVSGASYEQYF | TGTGCCAGCAGCCCATCGGTTAGCGGGGCCTCCTACGAGCAGTACTTC
. | TRBJ2-4 | . | TRBV5-8 | CASSLDLAKNIQYF | TGTGCCAGCAGCTTGGATCTAGCCAAAAACATTCAGTACTTC
TRBD1 | TRBJ2-5 | few | TRBV19 | CASSTRQGSETQYF | TGTGCCAGTAGTACCCGACAGGGCTCAGAGACCCAGTACTTC
TRBD1 | TRBJ2-7 | . | TRBV7-2 | CASSSGQGVYEQYF | TGTGCCAGCAGCTCGGGACAGGGTGTCTACGAGCAGTACTTC
TRBD2 | TRBJ2-3 | . | TRBV7-3 | CASSLMASGGAGDTQYF | TGTGCCAGCAGCTTAATGGCTAGCGGGGGGGCGGGAGATACGCAGTATTTT
. | TRBJ2-7 | . | TRBV4-2 | CASSQAEKEQYF | TGTGCCAGCAGCCAAGCAGAAAAGGAGCAGTACTTC
. | TRBJ2-5 | few | TRBV9 | CASSVDIGLTETQYF | TGTGCCAGCAGCGTAGATATAGGACTAACAGAGACCCAGTACTTC
TRBD1 | TRBJ1-1 | few | TRBV6-1 | CASSVNRGKERNTEAFF | TGTGCCAGCAGTGTGAACAGGGGAAAAGAGAGGAACACTGAAGCTTTCTTT